This T cell receptor beta chain was sequenced during a study of regulatory T cells in long-lasting Graves disease. Germline V gene lookup returns CDR1 SGHAT and CDR2 FQNNGV. The CDR3 runs 14 residues. V lost 8 bases to trimming and J lost 2 bases; unmatched junction nucleotides: 5. This sample's time point: newly diagnosed GD, antithyroid drugs for less than 3 months. Researchers made the TCR library from RNA that was extracted from PBMCs. This clonotype occurred many times. Arm-PCR of CDR3 regions and iRepertoire HTBI primers were used to build TCR beta libraries. TCRdb re-called the multiplex PCR reads with MiXCR, one entry per CDR3 protein. The table lists roughly 420,000 distinct CDR3 sequences, about 17% of them singletons. This sample also belongs to another study, concerning T cells in Graves' hyperthyroidism and ophthalmopathy. That work states: Expanded thyroid clonotypes (above 0.001) were mostly also found in blood. Ophthalmopathy was told apart from stable hyperthyroidism by a 13 V-J model.

The sample here was peripheral blood mononuclear cells (PBMCs), taken at new diagnosis, from a patient treated with antithyroid drugs. The sequence came from a woman aged 30 to 39 with Graves disease. The chain combines TRBV11-2 with TRBJ2-7; 11 nucleotides agree with TRBD1. This CDR3 is CASRLGQGAYEQYF. The DNA for the CDR3 is TGTGCCAGCCGGCTGGGACAGGGGGCCTACGAGCAGTACTTC.